What follows are 4 T cell receptor beta chains derived from one specimen sequenced in a study of technical replicates of blood from a handful of donors (dated by TCRdb to 2017 to 2019). Library creation used the immunoSEQ multiplex PCR assay. This immuneACCESS table, as held by TCRdb, lists in-frame sequences with V and J called but not all clones. Of the missing ones, under half trace to an unresolved V gene in checked studies; the others have no known cause. Present in this sample are under 100,000 clones, around 96% of which were seen just once. The biggest ten clones account for roughly 0.3% of the sample. Sequenced input: T cells isolated from PBMCs. Receptor source: a human donor in good health.

The V and J genes are TRBV5-1 and TRBJ2-4; TRBD1 is a possible D gene (6 bases). The CDR3 sequence is 16 residues long. From germline, CDR1 is SGHRS and CDR2 YFSETQ. The V gene lost 4 bases and the J gene lost 1 base, with 15 bases spanning the gap. The CDR3 spells CASSLNPGQAKNIQYF. Here the CDR3 DNA reads TGCGCCAGCAGCCTAAATCCTGGACAGGCCAAAAACATTCAGTACTTC.

The V gene is TRBV28, the J gene TRBJ2-7; 7 bases agree with TRBD2. After removal of 3 bases from V and 0 bases from J, the junction contained 5 bases not matched to a gene. This CDR3 is built from 15 residues. Germline assignment: CDR1 MDHEN and CDR2 SYDVKM. CDR3 amino acids: CASSFPWTSSYEQYF. DNA of the CDR3: TGTGCCAGCAGTTTCCCCTGGACTAGCTCCTACGAGCAGTACTTC.

The CDR3 loop is CASGGGAQPQHF. The CDR3 DNA reads as TGTGCCAGCGGTGGAGGGGCTCAGCCCCAGCATTTT. The chain couples TRBV9 to TRBJ1-5, with D tentatively TRBD1 (5 bases). Germline-derived CDR1 and CDR2 are SGDLS and YYNGEE. The CDR3 is 12 residues long. Trimming stripped 7 bases from V and 6 bases from J, with 11 bases between.

The rearrangement uses TRBV18 and TRBJ1-2; 7 bases agree with TRBD1. This CDR3 contains 14 residues. With 6 bases clipped from V and 3 bases from J, the junction kept 7 bases outside the gene matches. Germline values: CDR1 KGHSH, CDR2 LQKENI. CDR3 loop: CASSRRDSDYGYTF. CDR3 coding DNA: TGTGCCAGCTCGCGGAGGGACAGCGACTATGGCTACACCTTC.